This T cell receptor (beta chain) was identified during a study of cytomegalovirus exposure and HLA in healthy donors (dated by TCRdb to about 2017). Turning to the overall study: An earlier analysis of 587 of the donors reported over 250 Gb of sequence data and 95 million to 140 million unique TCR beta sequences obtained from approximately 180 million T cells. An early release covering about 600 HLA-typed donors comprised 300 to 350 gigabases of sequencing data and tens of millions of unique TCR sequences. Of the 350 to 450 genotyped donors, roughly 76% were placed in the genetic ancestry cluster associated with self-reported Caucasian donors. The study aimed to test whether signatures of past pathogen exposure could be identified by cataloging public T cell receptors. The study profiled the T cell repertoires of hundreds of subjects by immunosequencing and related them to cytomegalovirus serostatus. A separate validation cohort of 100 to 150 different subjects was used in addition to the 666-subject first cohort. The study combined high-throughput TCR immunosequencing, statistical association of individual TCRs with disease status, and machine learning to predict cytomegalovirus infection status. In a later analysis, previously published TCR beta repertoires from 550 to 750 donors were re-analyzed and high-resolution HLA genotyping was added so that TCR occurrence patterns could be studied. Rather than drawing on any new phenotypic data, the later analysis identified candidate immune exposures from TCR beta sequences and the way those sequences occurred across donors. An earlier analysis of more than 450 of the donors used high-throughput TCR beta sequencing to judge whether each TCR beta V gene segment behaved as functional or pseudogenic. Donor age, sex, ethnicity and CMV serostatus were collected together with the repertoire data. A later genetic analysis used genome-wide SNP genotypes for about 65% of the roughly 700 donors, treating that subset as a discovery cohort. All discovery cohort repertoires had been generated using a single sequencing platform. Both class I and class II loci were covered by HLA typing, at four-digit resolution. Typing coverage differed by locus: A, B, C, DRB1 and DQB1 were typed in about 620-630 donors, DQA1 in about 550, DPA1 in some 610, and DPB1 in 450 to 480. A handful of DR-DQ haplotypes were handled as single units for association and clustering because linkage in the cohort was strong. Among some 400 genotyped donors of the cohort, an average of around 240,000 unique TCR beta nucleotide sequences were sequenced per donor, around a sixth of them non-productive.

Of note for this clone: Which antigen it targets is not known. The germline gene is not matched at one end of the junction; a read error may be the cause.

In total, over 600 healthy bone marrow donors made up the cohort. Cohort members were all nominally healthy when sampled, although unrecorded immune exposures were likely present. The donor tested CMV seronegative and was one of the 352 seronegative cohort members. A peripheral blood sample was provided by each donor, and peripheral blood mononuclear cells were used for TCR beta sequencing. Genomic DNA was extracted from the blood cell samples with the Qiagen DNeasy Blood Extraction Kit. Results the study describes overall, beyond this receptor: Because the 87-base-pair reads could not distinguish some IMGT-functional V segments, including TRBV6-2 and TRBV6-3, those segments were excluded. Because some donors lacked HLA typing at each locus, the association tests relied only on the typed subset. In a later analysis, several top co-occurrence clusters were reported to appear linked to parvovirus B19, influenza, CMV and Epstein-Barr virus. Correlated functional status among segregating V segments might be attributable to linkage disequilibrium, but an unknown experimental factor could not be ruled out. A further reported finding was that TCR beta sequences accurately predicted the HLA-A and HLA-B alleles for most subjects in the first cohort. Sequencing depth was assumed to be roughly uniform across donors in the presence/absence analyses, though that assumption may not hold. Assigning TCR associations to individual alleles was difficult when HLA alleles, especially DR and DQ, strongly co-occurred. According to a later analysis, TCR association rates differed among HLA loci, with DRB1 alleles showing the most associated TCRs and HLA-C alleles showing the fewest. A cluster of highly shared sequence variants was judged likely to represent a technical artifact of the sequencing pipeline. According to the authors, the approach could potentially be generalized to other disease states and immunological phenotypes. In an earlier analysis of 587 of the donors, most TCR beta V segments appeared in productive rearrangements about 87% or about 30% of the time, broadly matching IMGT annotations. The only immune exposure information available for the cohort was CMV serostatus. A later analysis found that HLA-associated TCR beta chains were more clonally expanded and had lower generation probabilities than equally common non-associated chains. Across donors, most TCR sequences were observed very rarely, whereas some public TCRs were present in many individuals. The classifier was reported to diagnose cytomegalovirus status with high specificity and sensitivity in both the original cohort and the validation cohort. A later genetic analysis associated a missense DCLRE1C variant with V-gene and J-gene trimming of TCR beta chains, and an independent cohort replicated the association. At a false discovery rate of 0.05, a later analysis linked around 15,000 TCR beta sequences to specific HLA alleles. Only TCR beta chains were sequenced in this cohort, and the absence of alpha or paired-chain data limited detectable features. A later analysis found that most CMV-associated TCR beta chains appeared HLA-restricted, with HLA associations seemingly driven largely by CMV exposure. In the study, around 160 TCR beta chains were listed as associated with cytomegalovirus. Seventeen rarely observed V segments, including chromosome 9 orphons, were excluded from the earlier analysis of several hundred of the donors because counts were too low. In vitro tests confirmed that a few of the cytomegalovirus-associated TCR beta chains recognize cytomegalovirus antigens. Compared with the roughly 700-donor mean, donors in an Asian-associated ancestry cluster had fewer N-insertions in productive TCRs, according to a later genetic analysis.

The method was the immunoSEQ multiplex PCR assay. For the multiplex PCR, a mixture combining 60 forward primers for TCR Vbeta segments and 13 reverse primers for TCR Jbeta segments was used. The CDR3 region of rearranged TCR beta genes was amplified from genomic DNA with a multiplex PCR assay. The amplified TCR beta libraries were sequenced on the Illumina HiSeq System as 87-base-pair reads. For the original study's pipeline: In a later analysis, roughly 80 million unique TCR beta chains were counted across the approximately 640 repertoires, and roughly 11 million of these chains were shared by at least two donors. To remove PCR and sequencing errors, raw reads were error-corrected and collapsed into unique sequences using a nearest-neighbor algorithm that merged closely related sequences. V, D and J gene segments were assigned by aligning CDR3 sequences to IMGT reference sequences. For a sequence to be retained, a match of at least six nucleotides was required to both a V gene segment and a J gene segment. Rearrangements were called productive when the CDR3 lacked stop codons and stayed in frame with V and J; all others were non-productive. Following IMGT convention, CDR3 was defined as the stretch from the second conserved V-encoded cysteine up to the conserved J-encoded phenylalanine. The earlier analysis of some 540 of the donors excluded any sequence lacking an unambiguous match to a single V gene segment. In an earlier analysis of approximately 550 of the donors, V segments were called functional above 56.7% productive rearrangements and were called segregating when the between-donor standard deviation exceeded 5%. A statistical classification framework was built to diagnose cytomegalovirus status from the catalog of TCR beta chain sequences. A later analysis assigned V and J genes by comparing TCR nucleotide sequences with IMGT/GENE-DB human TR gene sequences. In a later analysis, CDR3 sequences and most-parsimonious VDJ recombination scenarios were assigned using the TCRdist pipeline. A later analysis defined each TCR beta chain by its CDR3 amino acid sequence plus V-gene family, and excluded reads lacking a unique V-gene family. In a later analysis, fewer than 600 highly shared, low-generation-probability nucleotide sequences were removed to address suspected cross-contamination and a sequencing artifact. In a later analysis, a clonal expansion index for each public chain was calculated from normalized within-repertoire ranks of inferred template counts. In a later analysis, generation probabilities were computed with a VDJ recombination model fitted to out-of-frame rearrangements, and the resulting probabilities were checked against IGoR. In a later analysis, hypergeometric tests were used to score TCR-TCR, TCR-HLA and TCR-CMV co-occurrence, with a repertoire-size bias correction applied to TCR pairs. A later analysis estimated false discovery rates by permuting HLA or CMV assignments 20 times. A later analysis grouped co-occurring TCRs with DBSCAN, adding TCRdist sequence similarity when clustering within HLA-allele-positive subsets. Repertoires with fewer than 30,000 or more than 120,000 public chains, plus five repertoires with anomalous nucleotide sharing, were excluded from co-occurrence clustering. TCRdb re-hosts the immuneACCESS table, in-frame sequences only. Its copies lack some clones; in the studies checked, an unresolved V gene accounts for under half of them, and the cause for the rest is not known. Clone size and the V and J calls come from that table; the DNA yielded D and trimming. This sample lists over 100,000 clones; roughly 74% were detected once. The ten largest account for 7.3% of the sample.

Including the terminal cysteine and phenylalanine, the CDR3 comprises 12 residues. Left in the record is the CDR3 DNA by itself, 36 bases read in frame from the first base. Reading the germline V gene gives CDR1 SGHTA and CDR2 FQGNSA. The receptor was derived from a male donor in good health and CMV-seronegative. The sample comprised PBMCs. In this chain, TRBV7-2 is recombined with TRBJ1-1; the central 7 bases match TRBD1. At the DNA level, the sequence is TGTGCCAGCAGCTATCGACAGGGTGAATCTTTCTTT. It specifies CASSYRQGESFF.